This TCR beta chain came from a study of beta chain features in type 1 diabetes. The overall study: The samples had 90 million to 130 million sorted cells examined in all. Points from the study as a whole: Among patients with Type 1 diabetes, TCRB CDR3s were moderately but significantly shorter in every one of the four CD4+ subsets. The similarity of naive, central memory and Treg TCRB repertoires appeared greater among patients than among healthy donors.

With regard to this clone: What it binds is not known.

Staining for CD45RO/CCR7/CD25/CD127/CD95/CD27 allowed sorting of CD4+ naive, central memory, regulatory and stem cell-like memory cells. V lost 6 bases to trimming and J lost 5 bases; unmatched junction nucleotides: 12. The CDR3 has 17 residues. Germline loops: CDR1 MGHRA, CDR2 YSYEKL. All of the isolated RNA was reverse transcribed, so expressed TCRB transcripts were sequenced. About 3.6 million reads on average were seen across naive, central memory and regulatory T cell samples. Method: immunoSEQ multiplex PCR; TCRdb's copy keeps in-frame clones and lacks some. The sample has 550,000 to 850,000 clones; over 10% are singletons.

The clonotype was recovered from a young man with type 1 diabetes. The sequencing sample was made of naive CD4+ T cells from blood. This chain uses TRBV4-1 with TRBJ2-4; 11 nucleotides line up with TRBD2. The CDR3 bases are TGCGCCAGCAGTAACAAAGGTAGCGGGGGGGCACAAAACATTCAGTACTTC. Amino acid sequence: CASSNKGSGGAQNIQYF.